This T cell receptor (beta chain) was captured in a study of metastatic and nonmetastatic thyroid tumors. Whole-study context: Repertoires from malignant and benign thyroid patients were compared across blood and tumor or nodule tissue.

Per the study methods: Differences in CDR3 between clinicopathological groups were drawn on to build a classifier intended to discriminate distant-metastatic papillary thyroid cancer patients. TCRdb redid the clone calls on the PCR reads using MiXCR. These V and J calls originate from TCRdb's pipeline instead of the authors' own analysis. Of approximately 38,000 clones listed, roughly 26% were seen once; the top ten hold 8% to 10%. The CDR3 consists of 15 residues. Germline CDR1 is SGHDN and CDR2 is FVKESK. V lost 0 bases and J 6 bases, leaving 12 bases between the germline ends. Each patient went into thyroid surgery without having received any treatment. The sample holds many counts of this clone. Its antigen remains unidentified. General observations from the study: Versus benign nodules, malignant thyroid tumors reportedly had significantly higher TCR beta diversity, in blood and tumor.

V usage is TRBV14 and J usage is TRBJ1-3; D remains ambiguous. What was sequenced was blood. This TCR was sampled from a female donor with papillary thyroid cancer or a benign thyroid nodule (not recorded which). Some clones in this sample may be carry-over from other donors' samples. In nucleotides, the CDR3 is TGTGCCAGCAGCCAAGATGCCGGGTCTCCAAACACCATATATTTT. Translation gives CASSQDAGSPNTIYF. Filled out from reference TRBV14 and TRBJ1-3, the complete variable domain reads EAGVTQFPSHSVIEKGQTVTLRCDPISGHDNLYWYRRVMGKEIKFLLHFVKESKQDESGMPNNRFLAERTGGTYSTLKVQPAELEDSGVYFCASSQDAGSPNTIYFGEGSWLTVV.